Listed below are T cell receptor beta chains from one sample, sequenced in a study of T cell responses to AZD1222 COVID-19 vaccine. Sequencing used immunoSEQ multiplex PCR; TCRdb keeps in-frame clones, though not all of them. The table shows approximately 80,000 clones, with more than 70% occurring only once. Sequenced material: peripheral blood, taken on day 0 of AZD1222 vaccination. These receptors were taken from an adult in good health. The CDR3 runs from the conserved cysteine through the conserved F or W. D genes are given only for firm matches. Rows give clone size only sometimes, using once, few, many, or a class for an expanded clone.

NA	NA	TRBV6-5	TRBJ1-3	CASSYSPALSGNTIYF	TGTGCCAGCAGTTACTCCCCGGCGCTCTCTGGAAACACCATATATTTT
NA	NA	TRBV28	TRBJ2-7	CASMAQTASYEQYF	TGTGCCAGCATGGCCCAGACAGCCTCCTACGAGCAGTACTTC
NA	NA	TRBV2	TRBJ2-1	CASTRQRVYNEQFF	TGTGCCAGCACCCGTCAGCGGGTCTACAATGAGCAGTTCTTC
few	NA	TRBV2	TRBJ2-7	CASSEDSFYEQYF	TGTGCCAGCAGTGAGGACAGCTTTTACGAGCAGTACTTC
NA	NA	TRBV7-6	TRBJ2-1	CASSPDERSYNEQFF	TGTGCCAGCAGCCCAGACGAGCGGTCCTACAATGAGCAGTTCTTC
NA	NA	TRBV7-2	TRBJ1-4	CASSLSQGGYEKLFF	TGTGCCAGCAGCTTAAGCCAGGGAGGATACGAAAAACTGTTTTTT
NA	NA	TRBV5-4	TRBJ2-5	CASSLEGGGKVTQYF	TGTGCCAGCAGCTTGGAGGGGGGGGGCAAGGTGACCCAGTACTTC
NA	NA	TRBV28	TRBJ1-2	CASSTATHNYGYTF	TGTGCCAGCAGTACAGCTACCCATAACTATGGCTACACCTTC
NA	NA	TRBV4-1	TRBJ2-7	CASSQDRDFRVGEQYF	TGCGCCAGCAGCCAAGATCGTGATTTTCGGGTCGGCGAGCAGTACTTC
NA	TRBD2	TRBV19	TRBJ2-1	CASSIDSRVAGDNEQFF	TGTGCCAGTAGTATCGATTCTCGGGTAGCGGGGGACAATGAGCAGTTCTTC
few	TRBD1	TRBV4-1	TRBJ1-4	CASSQPGTGQEKLFF	TGCGCCAGCAGCCAGCCCGGGACAGGGCAAGAAAAACTGTTTTTT
NA	NA	TRBV5-1	TRBJ1-6	CASSLGERGLRSLHF	TGCGCCAGCAGCTTGGGAGAGAGGGGTCTTCGTTCCCTCCACTTT
NA	TRBD1	TRBV5-1	TRBJ1-2	CASSLDGQGGTF	TGCGCCAGCAGCTTAGACGGACAGGGGGGTACCTTC
NA	NA	TRBV6-5	TRBJ1-3	CASTPEGPGNTIYF	TGTGCCAGCACTCCCGAAGGTCCCGGAAACACCATATATTTT
NA	TRBD1	TRBV15	TRBJ1-1	CATITGGPGVVNTEAFF	TGTGCCACCATCACAGGGGGGCCAGGGGTAGTGAACACTGAAGCTTTCTTT
NA	NA	TRBV29-1	TRBJ2-3	CSVGDTQYF	TGCAGCGTGGGGGATACGCAGTATTTT
NA	NA	TRBV12-3/TRBV12-4	TRBJ1-5	CASSAVPNQPQHF	TGTGCCAGCAGTGCCGTGCCAAATCAGCCCCAGCATTTT